These 2 T cell receptor beta chains share one sample of origin, sequenced in a study of T cell changes during pregnancy in multiple sclerosis. Data came from immunoSEQ multiplex PCR; TCRdb stores just in-frame clones and leaves some out. The repertoire consists of under 45,000 clones, with 90% to 95% occurring once and the leading ten covering 6.5% to 9%. The sequencing used CD8+ T cells from peripheral blood mononuclear cells, collected in the third trimester of pregnancy. The source is a female donor with multiple sclerosis, enrolled in a pregnancy study.

On this clone itself: At one of its ends the junction is not consistent with the germline gene, which may arise from a read error. The rearrangement uses TRBV7-9 and TRBJ1-1; a possible D gene is TRBD1 (6 bases). The CDR3 runs 12 residues. The germline V gene encodes CDR1 SEHNR and CDR2 FQNEAQ (reference sequence). In DNA, the CDR3 is TGTGCCAGCAGCATAGCCGGGACAGAAGCTTTCTTT. This encodes CASSIAGTEAFF.

This chain joins TRBV11-3 and TRBJ1-1; D is unresolved. The CDR3 length is 14 residues. The V end was cut by 3 bases, the J end by 0 bases, with 8 bases between. Germline V CDR1 and CDR2: SGHNT, YENEEA. In nucleotides, the CDR3 is TGTGCCAGCAGCTTTACAATTATGAACACTGAAGCTTTCTTT. Protein product: CASSFTIMNTEAFF. Full variable domain (rest looked up from reference TRBV11-3 and TRBJ1-1): EAGVVQSPRYKIIEKKQPVAFWCNPISGHNTLYWYLQNLGQGPELLIRYENEEAVDDSQLPKDRFSAERLKGVDSTLKIQPAELGDSAVYLCASSFTIMNTEAFFGQGTRLTVV.